This T cell receptor (beta chain) was captured by sequencing in a study of T-cell memory formation after mild COVID-19. With 5 bases clipped from V and 0 bases from J, the junction kept 8 bases outside the gene matches. Germline CDR1 reads SEHNR; CDR2 reads FQNEAQ (reference sequence). CDR3 length: 17 amino acids. MiXCR, applied by TCRdb to the 5' RACE reads, yields one record per CDR3 protein. The sample contains 550,000 to 600,000 distinct CDR3 sequences, 17% of which appear only once. With respect to this clonotype: The antigen remains unidentified.

Study-level results: CD4+ contracting clones were mainly CM and EM; CD8+ ones, EMRA. Memory cells collected pre-infection included some clones that later responded, suggesting cross-reactive memory joined.

This receptor was identified in an adult woman who had mild COVID-19 (a few samples of this study predate the infection). Cell type and time point are not known. Specimen: PBMCs or a T cell subset sorted from them (not recorded which). The chain joins TRBV7-9 to TRBJ2-3; 10 nucleotides align to TRBD2. The CDR3 bases are TGTGCCAGCAGCCCCTACGGACTAGCGGCTAGCACAGATACGCAGTATTTT. This encodes CASSPYGLAASTDTQYF.